The 19 T cell receptor beta chains below all came from one sample that was sequenced in a study of cytomegalovirus exposure and HLA in healthy donors. PCR was performed using 60 Vbeta and 13 Jbeta primers. Clones were read by immunoSEQ multiplex PCR, and TCRdb kept only the in-frame ones, dropping some. The sample comprises around 160,000 clones, approximately 78% of which are singletons, and more than 7% rests with the top ten. Sequenced: PBMCs. All receptors come from a male donor in good health and CMV-seropositive.

The V and J genes are TRBV19 and TRBJ2-2, with D perhaps TRBD2 (6 bases). Germline V CDR1 and CDR2: LNHDA, SQIVND (reference sequence). The length of the CDR3 is 15 residues. Trimming took off 2 bases at V and 4 bases at J, with 11 bases between the two ends. This chain's CDR3 is CASSITRRVTGELFF. CDR3 DNA sequence: TGTGCCAGTAGTATAACAAGGAGGGTCACCGGGGAGCTGTTTTTT.

The rearrangement uses TRBV4-3 and TRBJ2-2, with TRBD1 identical over 10 bases. The CDR3 runs 15 residues. Germline-derived CDR1 and CDR2 are LGHNA and YSLEER. The V segment lost 3 bases and the J segment 2 bases; nucleotides outside the gene matches: 0. This CDR3 reads CASSQTGGNTGELFF. The DNA of the CDR3 is TGCGCCAGCAGCCAGACAGGGGGCAACACCGGGGAGCTGTTTTTT.

The chain uses TRBV7-9 and TRBJ1-4; tentative D call: TRBD1 (6 bases). The CDR3 is 15 residues long. The germline V gene encodes CDR1 SEHNR and CDR2 FQNEAQ (reference sequence). V lost 11 bases and J 6 bases, leaving 22 bases between the germline ends. CDR3 sequence reads: CAVPHDRSDDEKLFF. CDR3 coding DNA: TGTGCCGTCCCCCACGACAGGAGTGATGATGAAAAACTGTTTTTT.

This chain links TRBV4-3 with TRBJ2-1, with 7 bases that match TRBD2. CDR3 size: 15 residues. Germline V lookup: CDR1 LGHNA, CDR2 YSLEER. V was clipped by 2 bases and J by 5 bases; unmatched bases: 6. This CDR3 is CASSQPGLLDNEQFF. The CDR3 nucleotides read TGCGCCAGCAGCCAACCGGGACTACTCGACAATGAGCAGTTCTTC.

The gene calls are TRBV19 and TRBJ2-1; 10 bases agree with TRBD2. The germline CDR1 and CDR2 sequences are LNHDA and SQIVND (reference sequence). The CDR3 runs to 22 residues. The trim removed 1 base at V and 7 bases at J, leaving 25 bases unmatched. CDR3 residues: CASSIALLQREGGSIPRNEQFF. Written as DNA, the CDR3 is TGTGCCAGTAGTATAGCCCTCCTACAGCGGGAGGGCGGCTCCATACCTAGGAATGAGCAGTTCTTC.

The chain links TRBV10-3 to TRBJ1-1; tentative D call: TRBD1 (5 bases). Germline lookup yields CDR1 ENHRY and CDR2 SYGVKD. V lost 0 bases to trimming and J lost 1 base, with 9 bases between them. The CDR3 spans 15 residues. For the CDR3, the DNA is TGTGCCATCAGTGAGTCGCAGGGAAGGAACACTGAAGCTTTCTTT. As protein: CAISESQGRNTEAFF.

The gene calls are TRBV7-2 and TRBJ2-5, with a tentative D call TRBD2 (5 bases). CDR1 and CDR2 from the germline V gene are SGHTA and FQGNSA. Between the trimmed V and J ends, which lost 5 bases and 5 bases, there was a span of 18 bases. The CDR3 loop spans 15 amino acids. CDR3 in DNA: TGTGCCAGCAGCCTCGAGGACTTTCCTCTGGAGACCCAGTACTTC. It specifies CASSLEDFPLETQYF. Variable domain in full (rest from reference TRBV7-2 and TRBJ2-5): GAGVSQSPSNKVTEKGKDVELRCDPISGHTALYWYRQSLGQGLEFLIYFQGNSAPDKSGLPSDRFSAERTGGSVSTLTIQRTQQEDSAVYLCASSLEDFPLETQYFGPGTRLLVL.

Remarks on this clone: One junction end disagrees with the germline gene, perhaps due to a read error. In DNA form, the CDR3 reads TGTGCCAGTAGTATCGGGACTAGCGGGAGGGAGCCGTTCTTC. It translates to CASSIGTSGREPFF. The genes are TRBV19 and TRBJ2-1; the match to TRBD2 covers 16 bases. Germline values: CDR1 LNHDA, CDR2 SQIVND (reference sequence). The CDR3 runs 14 residues. Supplemented by reference TRBV19 and TRBJ2-1, the full variable domain reads DGGITQSPKYLFRKEGQNVTLSCEQNLNHDAMYWYRQDPGQGLRLIYYSQIVNDFQKGDIAEGYSVSREKKESFPLTVTSAQKNPTAFYLCASSIGTSGREPFFGPGTRLTVL.

This clone was observed a few times. The chain uses TRBV7-2 and TRBJ1-2; TRBD1 agrees at 8 bases. Germline assignment: CDR1 SGHTA and CDR2 FQGNSA. Trimming at V came to 5 bases and at J to 5 bases, leaving 4 bases not matched to a gene. CDR3 length equals 13 residues. CDR3 bases: TGTGCCAGCAGCGTAACAGGGGGGTATGGCTACACCTTC. This gives the protein CASSVTGGYGYTF.

The J gene is TRBJ2-1, the V gene TRBV5-4, with D tentatively TRBD1 (5 bases). The CDR3 consists of 13 residues. Germline V CDR1 and CDR2: SGHNT, YYREEE (reference sequence). Trimming removed 5 bases from V and 10 bases from J, with 16 bases in between. CDR3 coding DNA: TGTGCCAGCAGTGGGATGGCAGGGAACGAGCAGTTCTTC. Its translation: CASSGMAGNEQFF.

The sample holds a few counts of this clone. The chain employs TRBV5-1 and TRBJ2-1; possibly TRBD1 for D (6 bases). The germline gives CDR1 SGHRS, CDR2 YFSETQ. V was cut by 3 bases and J by 4 bases, with 14 bases left in between. The CDR3 totals 15 residues. The CDR3 protein is CASSSTGTKYNEQFF. CDR3 nucleotide sequence: TGCGCCAGCAGCTCCACCGGGACAAAATACAATGAGCAGTTCTTC. Supplemented by reference TRBV5-1 and TRBJ2-1, the full variable domain reads KAGVTQTPRYLIKTRGQQVTLSCSPISGHRSVSWYQQTPGQGLQFLFEYFSETQRNKGNFPGRFSGRQFSNSRSEMNVSTLELGDSALYLCASSSTGTKYNEQFFGPGTRLTVL.

The chain joins TRBV7-6 to TRBJ2-7; 13 nucleotides align to TRBD2. V trimming: 5 bases; J trimming: 3 bases; junction bases outside the gene matches: 4. There are 15 residues in the CDR3. Germline CDR1 and CDR2: SGHVS and FNYEAQ. The CDR3 sequence is CASSPGLAGIYEQYF. The CDR3 nucleotides read TGTGCCAGCAGCCCGGGACTAGCGGGAATCTACGAGCAGTACTTC.

The gene calls are TRBV11-3 and TRBJ2-2; 7 bases fit TRBD2. The V gene end was trimmed by 4 bases and the J gene end by 0 bases; junction bases not matched to a gene: 2. The CDR3 consists of 15 residues. Germline V gives CDR1 SGHNT, CDR2 YENEEA. The CDR3 DNA follows: TGTGCCAGCAGCTCTAGCGGAACGAACACCGGGGAGCTGTTTTTT. It translates to CASSSSGTNTGELFF.

The V gene is TRBV9, the J gene TRBJ2-3; D possibly corresponds to TRBD1 (5 bases). V gave up 4 bases and J gave up 0 bases, with 15 bases separating them. From germline, CDR1 is SGDLS and CDR2 YYNGEE. This CDR3 spans 16 amino acids. This CDR3 reads CASSFFDSASTDTQYF. The CDR3 DNA sequence: TGTGCCAGCAGCTTCTTTGACAGCGCTAGCACAGATACGCAGTATTTT.

This clone was found once. The chain is built from TRBV14 and TRBJ2-7; TRBD1 agrees at 7 bases. The V segment lost 3 bases and the J segment 3 bases; nucleotides outside the gene matches: 5. The CDR3 is 14 residues long. The V gene's germline CDR1 is SGHDN and CDR2 FVKESK. The CDR3 region has the DNA TGTGCCAGCAGCCACCCGGGACAGAACTACGAGCAGTACTTC. Amino acids: CASSHPGQNYEQYF.

The chain has TRBV9 and TRBJ2-7; D perhaps matches TRBD1 (6 bases). The V gene lost 4 bases and the J gene lost 4 bases, with 18 bases spanning the gap. The CDR3 runs to 15 residues. Germline CDR1 and CDR2: SGDLS and YYNGEE. The CDR3 bases are TGTGCCAGCAGCCGCCAGCAGGGGACATTGTACGAGCAGTACTTC. Protein: CASSRQQGTLYEQYF.

Notes on this clone: This sample includes further DNA sequences coding for the same CDR3. This chain joins TRBV19 and TRBJ2-7; TRBD2 agrees at 8 bases. The CDR3 contains 12 residues. V lost 7 bases and J lost 3; bases outside the gene matches: 2. Germline values: CDR1 LNHDA, CDR2 SQIVND (reference sequence). In nucleotides, the CDR3 is TGTGCCAGTACCGGGAGGGACTACGAGCAGTACTTC. Protein sequence: CASTGRDYEQYF.

J is TRBJ1-1 and V is TRBV4-1; D call uncertain. The germline V gene encodes CDR1 MGHRA and CDR2 YSYEKL. The CDR3 is made up of 12 amino acids. Trimming left V 4 bases short and J 9 bases short, with 12 bases between. Here the CDR3 DNA reads TGCGCCAGCAGCCCCGATGCGGGTCAAGCTTTCTTT. Amino acids: CASSPDAGQAFF.

This chain links TRBV6-4 with TRBJ1-1; no reliable D call. This CDR3 is 16 amino acids long. Between the trimmed V and J ends, which lost 0 bases and 2 bases, there was a span of 13 bases. The germline V gene has CDR1 MRHNA and CDR2 SNTAGT. CDR3 in DNA: TGTGCCAGCAGTGACTCGTTTACAAGGAGTAACACTGAAGCTTTCTTT. Its protein is CASSDSFTRSNTEAFF.